These T cell receptor beta chains were read from a single sample in a study of CD8+ T cells in alopecia areata. This table comes from immunoSEQ multiplex PCR, and its TCRdb copy is limited to in-frame clones, with some not included. Here the sample spans a few hundred thousand clones, about 61% being singletons. What was sequenced was CD8+ T cells sorted from blood. The receptors were gathered from a human donor in good health. The CDR3 runs from the conserved cysteine through the conserved F or W. A D gene is named only where the DNA matches it firmly. The size entry is marked missing in some rows and otherwise reads once, few, many or a size class.

D gene	CDR3 length	clone size	V gene	J gene	CDR3 DNA	CDR3 protein
.	13	few	TRBV5-1	TRBJ1-2	TGCGCCAGCAGCTTGGAGTCGATCTATGGCTACACCTTC	CASSLESIYGYTF
.	14	.	TRBV5-1	TRBJ2-7	TGCGCCAGCAGACTACTCCACGTTCCGGGCGAGCAGTACTTC	CASRLLHVPGEQYF
.	15	.	TRBV5-1	TRBJ2-5	TGCGCCAGCAGCTTGAGTACAGGGAGGCAAGAGACCCAGTACTTC	CASSLSTGRQETQYF
TRBD1	17	once	TRBV5-6	TRBJ2-5	TGTGCCAGCAGCTCCGGTCCCGGGACAGGGGGCTTCGAGACCCAGTACTTC	CASSSGPGTGGFETQYF
.	14	.	TRBV11-1	TRBJ2-5	TGTGCCAGCAGCTTAATCGGGGACATGGAGACCCAGTACTTC	CASSLIGDMETQYF
.	15	.	TRBV19	TRBJ2-3	TGTGCCAGTAGTATGGTCGGGGGTTTGTCAGATACGCAGTATTTT	CASSMVGGLSDTQYF
TRBD1	17	.	TRBV9	TRBJ2-2	TGTGCCAGCGATAACCCCGGGGACAGGGCGAACACCGGGGAGCTGTTTTTT	CASDNPGDRANTGELFF
.	12	.	TRBV30	TRBJ2-7	TGTGCCTGGAGTTGGATAGGGGGCGAGCAGTACTTC	CAWSWIGGEQYF
TRBD1	15	few	TRBV13	TRBJ2-2	TGTGCCAGCAGCTATCGGACAGGGAAATCCGGGGAGCTGTTTTTT	CASSYRTGKSGELFF
.	14	.	TRBV7-3	TRBJ1-1	TGTGCCAGCAGCTTAGCAGGGAGGGGCACTGAAGCTTTCTTT	CASSLAGRGTEAFF
TRBD2	16	.	TRBV2	TRBJ2-1	TGTGCCAGCATACCCCAAACTAGCGTCTCCTACAATGAGCAGTTCTTC	CASIPQTSVSYNEQFF
TRBD1	15	few	TRBV6-5	TRBJ2-7	TGTGCCAGCAGTTACAGGGGGCCAAGCTCCTACGAGCAGTACTTC	CASSYRGPSSYEQYF
TRBD1	14	.	TRBV29-1	TRBJ1-2	TGCAGCGTTCTAAACAGGGGGCGCGACTATGGCTACACCTTC	CSVLNRGRDYGYTF
.	13	.	TRBV6-5	TRBJ2-7	TGTGCCAGCAGTTACGGTTCGAGGTATGAGCAGTACTTC	CASSYGSRYEQYF
.	14	.	TRBV7-6	TRBJ2-1	TGTGCCAGCAGCTTAGGCCCCTCATGCTGTGAGCAGTTCTTC	CASSLGPSCCEQFF
.	12	.	TRBV10-3	TRBJ1-5	TGTGCCACCCGACAGGCTAACCAGCCCCAGCATTTT	CATRQANQPQHF
.	15	.	TRBV4-1	TRBJ2-1	TGCGCCAGCAGCCAACTAGGGTTTTCCTACAATGAGCAGTTCTTC	CASSQLGFSYNEQFF
.	15	.	TRBV25-1	TRBJ1-1	TGTGCCAGCAGTGAACGGGCGATGGGGAACACTGAAGCTTTCTTT	CASSERAMGNTEAFF
.	15	.	TRBV25-1	TRBJ2-5	TGTGCCAGCAGTGAACTTGGGGAGGTGAAAGAGACCCAGTACTTC	CASSELGEVKETQYF
.	14	.	TRBV27	TRBJ2-7	TGTGCCAGCAGCTTGGGGGTGAGCTCCTACGAGCAGTACTTC	CASSLGVSSYEQYF
.	17	.	TRBV2	TRBJ1-2	TGTGCCAGCAGTGAAAACAGGACACCCCGACCTAACTATGGCTACACCTTC	CASSENRTPRPNYGYTF
.	13	.	TRBV7-2	TRBJ2-7	TGTGCCAGCAGCCCGGCGGGACACTACGAGCAGTACTTC	CASSPAGHYEQYF
.	17	.	TRBV9	TRBJ2-6	TGTGCCAGCAGCGTAGAAGTGGGAGACCCTGGGGCCAACGTCCTGACTTTC	CASSVEVGDPGANVLTF
.	12	.	TRBV19	TRBJ1-1	TGTGCCAGTAGTCCCCGGTGGCCTGAAGCTTTCTTT	CASSPRWPEAFF
.	13	.	TRBV11-2	TRBJ1-5	TGTGCCAGCAGCTTAAATGGCAATCAGCCCCAGCATTTT	CASSLNGNQPQHF
.	12	few	TRBV5-1	TRBJ2-7	TGCGCCAGCAGCTTTAGGGATGACGAGCAGTACTTC	CASSFRDDEQYF
TRBD1	19	few	TRBV29-1	TRBJ1-1	TGCAGCTCCAAGGGGGACAGTGTATCGTTTGAGGCTAGCGACACTGAAGCTTTCTTT	CSSKGDSVSFEASDTEAFF
TRBD1	14	few	TRBV6-5	TRBJ1-6	TGTGCCAGCAGTACCGGGACAGGGAGTTCACCCCTCCACTTT	CASSTGTGSSPLHF
TRBD1	14	medium-sized	TRBV6-1	TRBJ2-3	TGTGCCAGCAGCAGAGGACAGGGGGCAGATACGCAGTATTTT	CASSRGQGADTQYF
.	15	few	TRBV19	TRBJ1-2	TGTGCCAGTAGTCCAATCCCCAAGGACAAATATGGCTACACCTTC	CASSPIPKDKYGYTF
TRBD1	17	.	TRBV11-2	TRBJ2-3	TGTGCCAGCAGCCCGCCGCAGGGACAGGGTAGCACAGATACGCAGTATTTT	CASSPPQGQGSTDTQYF
.	12	.	TRBV13	TRBJ2-7	TGTGCCAGCAGCTTTGTCACCTACGAGCAGTACTTC	CASSFVTYEQYF
TRBD1	13	.	TRBV19	TRBJ2-7	TGTGCCAGTAGCCTGGGACAGGGCTACGAGCAGTACTTC	CASSLGQGYEQYF
.	16	.	TRBV27	TRBJ1-4	TGTGCCAGCAGTTTCCGTGCTGGGGGGGTTAATGAAAAACTGTTTTTT	CASSFRAGGVNEKLFF
.	15	.	TRBV7-9	TRBJ2-3	TGTGCCAGCAGCTTAATAGCTGCTAGCACAGATACGCAGTATTTT	CASSLIAASTDTQYF
TRBD1	14	many	TRBV12-5	TRBJ2-7	TGTGCTAGTGGTTTGGGGACAGGACTTTACGAGCAGTACTTC	CASGLGTGLYEQYF
.	16	once	TRBV11-2	TRBJ2-5	TGTGCCAGCAGCCACCGGGGGCTCCCAAGTCGGGAGACCCAGTACTTC	CASSHRGLPSRETQYF
.	14	.	TRBV7-9	TRBJ2-2	TGTGCCAGCAGCTTAACCTCGAACACCGGGGAGCTGTTTTTT	CASSLTSNTGELFF
TRBD1	15	.	TRBV12-5	TRBJ1-5	TGTGCTAGTGGTTTGGCGGGGGACAGGACCCAGCCCCAGCATTTT	CASGLAGDRTQPQHF
TRBD1	16	.	TRBV11-2	TRBJ2-7	TGTGCCAGCAGCCCTCGAAGGACAGGGTATGAGAGCGAGCAGTACTTC	CASSPRRTGYESEQYF
.	12	.	TRBV29-1	TRBJ1-2	TGCAGCGTTGATGGCGGATACTATGGCTACACCTTC	CSVDGGYYGYTF
.	8	.	TRBV6-5	TRBJ1-5	TGTGCCAGCAGTTACAGCCATTTT	CASSYSHF
.	12	few	TRBV7-9	TRBJ1-5	TGTGCCAGCAGCTTAGGAGATCAGCCCCAGCATTTT	CASSLGDQPQHF